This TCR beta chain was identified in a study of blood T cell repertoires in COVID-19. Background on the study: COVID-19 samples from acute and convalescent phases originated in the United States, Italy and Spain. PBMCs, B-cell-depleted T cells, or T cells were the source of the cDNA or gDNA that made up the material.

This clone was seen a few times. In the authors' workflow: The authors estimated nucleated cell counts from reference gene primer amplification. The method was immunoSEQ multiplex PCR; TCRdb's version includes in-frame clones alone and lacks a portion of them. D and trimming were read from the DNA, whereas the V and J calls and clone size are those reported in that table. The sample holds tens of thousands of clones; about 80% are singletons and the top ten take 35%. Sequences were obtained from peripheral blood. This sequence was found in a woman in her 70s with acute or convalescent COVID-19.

The CDR3 here is CASSSGQGASPLHF. The CDR3 DNA reads as TGTGCCAGCAGTTCGGGACAGGGAGCCTCACCCCTCCACTTT. The chain couples TRBV28 to TRBJ1-6, with 9 bases aligning to TRBD1. The trim removed 4 bases at V and 10 bases at J, leaving 5 bases unmatched. The germline V gene has CDR1 MDHEN and CDR2 SYDVKM. The length of the CDR3 is 14 residues. Full variable domain (missing parts from reference TRBV28 and TRBJ1-6): DVKVTQSSRYLVKRTGEKVFLECVQDMDHENMFWYRQDPGLGLRLIYFSYDVKMKEKGDIPEGYSVSREKKERFSLILESASTNQTSMYLCASSSGQGASPLHFGNGTRLTVT.